A single sample gave rise to the 2 T cell receptor beta chains below, sequenced in a study of Graves' ophthalmopathy and Graves' hyperthyroidism. RNA served as the template for amplifying TCR beta CDR3 regions. The library came from an HTBI-primed first-round RT-PCR and a second-round multiplex PCR. MiXCR was run by TCRdb on the multiplex PCR reads, yielding one entry per CDR3 protein. The profile shows about 370,000 distinct CDR3 sequences, 18% of them singletons. The material sequenced was peripheral blood. These receptors were taken from a woman between 18 and 29 years old with Graves' ophthalmopathy.

This clonotype was counted ten times or more. The V gene is TRBV10-1, the J gene TRBJ2-5; tentatively, D is TRBD1 (6 bases). The V gene's germline CDR1 is WNHNN and CDR2 SYGVQD (reference sequence). The length of the CDR3 is 14 residues. Trimming cost V 7 bases and J 3 bases, with 15 bases left between them. CDR3 protein: CASTEPDSEETQYF. The CDR3 bases are TGCGCCAGCACCGAACCGGACAGTGAAGAGACCCAGTACTTC.

This clonotype was detected many times. The chain employs TRBV7-2 and TRBJ2-4; D uncertain. The ends were cut back, 5 bases at V and 5 bases at J, with 10 bases in the middle. Per germline, CDR1 SGHTA and CDR2 FQGNSA. The CDR3 loop spans 13 amino acids. CDR3 sequence (DNA): TGTGCCAGCAGCCTCGGACGGCAAAACATTCAGTACTTC. Translated: CASSLGRQNIQYF.